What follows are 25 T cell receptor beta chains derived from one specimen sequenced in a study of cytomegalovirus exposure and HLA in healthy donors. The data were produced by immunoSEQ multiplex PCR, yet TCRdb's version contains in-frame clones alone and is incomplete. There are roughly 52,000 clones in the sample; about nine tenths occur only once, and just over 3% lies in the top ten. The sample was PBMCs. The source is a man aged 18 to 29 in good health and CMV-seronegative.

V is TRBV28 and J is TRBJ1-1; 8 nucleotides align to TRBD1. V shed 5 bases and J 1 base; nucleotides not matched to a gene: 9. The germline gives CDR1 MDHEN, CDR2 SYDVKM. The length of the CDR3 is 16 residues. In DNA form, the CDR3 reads TGTGCCAGCAGTATACCCCCCGGGACAGGGAACACTGAAGCTTTCTTT. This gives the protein CASSIPPGTGNTEAFF. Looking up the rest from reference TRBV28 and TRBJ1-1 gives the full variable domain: DVKVTQSSRYLVKRTGEKVFLECVQDMDHENMFWYRQDPGLGLRLIYFSYDVKMKEKGDIPEGYSVSREKKERFSLILESASTNQTSMYLCASSIPPGTGNTEAFFGQGTRLTVV.

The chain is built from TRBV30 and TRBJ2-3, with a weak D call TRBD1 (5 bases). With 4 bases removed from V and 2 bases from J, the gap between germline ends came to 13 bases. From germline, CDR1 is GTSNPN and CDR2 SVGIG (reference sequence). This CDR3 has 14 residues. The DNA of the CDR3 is TGTGCCTGGAAGAAATTAGGGGCCACAGATACGCAGTATTTT. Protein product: CAWKKLGATDTQYF.

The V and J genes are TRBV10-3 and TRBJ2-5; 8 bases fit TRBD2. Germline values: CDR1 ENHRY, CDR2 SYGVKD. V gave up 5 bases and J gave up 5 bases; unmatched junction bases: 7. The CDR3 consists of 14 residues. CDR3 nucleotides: TGTGCCATCAGTACGGGAGGGGCAGGGGAGACCCAGTACTTC. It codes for CAISTGGAGETQYF.

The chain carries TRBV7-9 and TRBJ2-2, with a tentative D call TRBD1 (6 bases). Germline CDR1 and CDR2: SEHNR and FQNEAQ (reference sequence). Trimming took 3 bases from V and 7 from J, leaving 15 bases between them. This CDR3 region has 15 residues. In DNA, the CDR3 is TGTGCCAGCAGCTTCCACAGGGTTGACGACGGGGAGCTGTTTTTT. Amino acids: CASSFHRVDDGELFF.

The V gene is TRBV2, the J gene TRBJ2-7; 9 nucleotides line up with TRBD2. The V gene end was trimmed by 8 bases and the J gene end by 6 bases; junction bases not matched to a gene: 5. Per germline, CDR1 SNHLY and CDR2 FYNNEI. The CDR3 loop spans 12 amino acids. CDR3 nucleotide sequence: TGTGCCAGCTTGGCGGGAGGGACCGAGCAGTACTTC. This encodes CASLAGGTEQYF.

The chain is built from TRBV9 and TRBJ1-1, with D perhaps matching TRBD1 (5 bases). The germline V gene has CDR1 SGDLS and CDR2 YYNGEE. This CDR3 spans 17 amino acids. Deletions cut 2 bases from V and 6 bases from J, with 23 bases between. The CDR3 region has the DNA TGTGCCAGCAGCGTCGTAGAAGGGGAAACCCTACCCCCTGAAGCTTTCTTT. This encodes CASSVVEGETLPPEAFF.

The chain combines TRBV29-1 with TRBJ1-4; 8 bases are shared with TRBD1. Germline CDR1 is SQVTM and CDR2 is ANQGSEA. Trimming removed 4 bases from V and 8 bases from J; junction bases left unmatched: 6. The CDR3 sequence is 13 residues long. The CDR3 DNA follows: TGCAGCGTTGGACAGGGGAGACAAGAAAAACTGTTTTTT. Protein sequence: CSVGQGRQEKLFF.

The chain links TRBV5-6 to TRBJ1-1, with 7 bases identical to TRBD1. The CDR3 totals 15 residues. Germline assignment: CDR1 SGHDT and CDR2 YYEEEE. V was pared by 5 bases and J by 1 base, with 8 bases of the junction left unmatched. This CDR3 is CASRLAGTANTEAFF. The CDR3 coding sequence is TGTGCCAGCAGGCTTGCCGGGACAGCGAACACTGAAGCTTTCTTT.

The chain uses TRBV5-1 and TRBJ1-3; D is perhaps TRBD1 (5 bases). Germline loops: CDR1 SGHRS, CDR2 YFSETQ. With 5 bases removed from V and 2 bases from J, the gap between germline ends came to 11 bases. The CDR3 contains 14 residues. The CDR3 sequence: CASRTGQAGNTIYF. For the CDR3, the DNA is TGCGCCAGCAGAACTGGACAAGCTGGAAACACCATATATTTT.

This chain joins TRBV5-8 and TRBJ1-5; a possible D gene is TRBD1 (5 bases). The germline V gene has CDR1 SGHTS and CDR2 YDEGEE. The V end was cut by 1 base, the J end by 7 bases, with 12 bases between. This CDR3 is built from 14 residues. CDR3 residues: CASSLYGQGQPQHF. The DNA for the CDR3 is TGTGCCAGCAGCTTGTACGGGCAGGGACAGCCCCAGCATTTT.

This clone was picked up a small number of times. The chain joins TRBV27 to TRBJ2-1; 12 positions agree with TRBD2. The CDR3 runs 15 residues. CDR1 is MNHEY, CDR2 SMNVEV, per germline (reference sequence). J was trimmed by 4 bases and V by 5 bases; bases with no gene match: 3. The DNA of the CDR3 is TGTGCCAGCAGTAGACTAGCGGGGGAGTACAATGAGCAGTTCTTC. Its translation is CASSRLAGEYNEQFF.

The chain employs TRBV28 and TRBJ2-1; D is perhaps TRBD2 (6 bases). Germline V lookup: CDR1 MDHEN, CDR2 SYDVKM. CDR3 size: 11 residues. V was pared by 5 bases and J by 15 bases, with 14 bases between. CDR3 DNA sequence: TGTGCCAGCAGTCCCGGGACTTACTGGTTCTTC. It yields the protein CASSPGTYWFF.

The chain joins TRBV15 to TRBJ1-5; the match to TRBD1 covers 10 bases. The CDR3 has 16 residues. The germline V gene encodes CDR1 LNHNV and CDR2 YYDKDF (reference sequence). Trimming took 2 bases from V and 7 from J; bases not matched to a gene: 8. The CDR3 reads CATSRSGGTGDQPQHF. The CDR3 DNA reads TGTGCCACCAGCAGATCCGGGGGGACAGGGGACCAGCCCCAGCATTTT.

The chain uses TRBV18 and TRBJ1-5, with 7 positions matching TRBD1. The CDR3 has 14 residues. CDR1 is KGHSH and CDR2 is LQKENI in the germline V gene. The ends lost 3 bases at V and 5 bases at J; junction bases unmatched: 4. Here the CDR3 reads CASSPSQGYQPQHF. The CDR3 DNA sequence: TGTGCCAGCTCACCCTCACAGGGGTATCAGCCCCAGCATTTT.

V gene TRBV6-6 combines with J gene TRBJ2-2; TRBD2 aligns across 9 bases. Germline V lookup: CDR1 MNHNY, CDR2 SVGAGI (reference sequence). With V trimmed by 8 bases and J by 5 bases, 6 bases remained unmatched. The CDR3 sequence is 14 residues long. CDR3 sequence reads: CASGSGSPTGELFF. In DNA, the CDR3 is TGTGCCAGCGGTAGCGGGAGCCCAACCGGGGAGCTGTTTTTT.

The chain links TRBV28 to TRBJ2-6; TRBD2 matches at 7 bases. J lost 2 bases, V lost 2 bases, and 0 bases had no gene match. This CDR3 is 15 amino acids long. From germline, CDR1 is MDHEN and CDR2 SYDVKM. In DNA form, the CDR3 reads TGTGCCAGCAGTTTAGCGGGAGCTGGGGCCAACGTCCTGACTTTC. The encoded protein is CASSLAGAGANVLTF.

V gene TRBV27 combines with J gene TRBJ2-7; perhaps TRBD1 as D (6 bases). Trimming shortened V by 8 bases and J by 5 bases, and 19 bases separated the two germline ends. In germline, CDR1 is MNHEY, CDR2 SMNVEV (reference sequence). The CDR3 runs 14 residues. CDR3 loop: CASGPAGTPHEQYF. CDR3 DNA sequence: TGTGCCAGCGGCCCCGCAGGGACACCCCACGAGCAGTACTTC.

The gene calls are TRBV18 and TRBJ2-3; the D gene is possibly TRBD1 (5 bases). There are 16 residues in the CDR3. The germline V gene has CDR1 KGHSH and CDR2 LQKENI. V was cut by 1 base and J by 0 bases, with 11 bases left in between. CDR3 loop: CASSPRQGTSTDTQYF. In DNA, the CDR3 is TGTGCCAGCTCACCACGGCAGGGAACTAGCACAGATACGCAGTATTTT.

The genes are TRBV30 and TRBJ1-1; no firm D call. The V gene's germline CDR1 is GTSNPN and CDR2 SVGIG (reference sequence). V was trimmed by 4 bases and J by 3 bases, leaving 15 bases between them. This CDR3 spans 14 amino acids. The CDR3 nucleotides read TGTGCCTGGATTGCGGGGAGGAGGGACACTGAAGCTTTCTTT. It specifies CAWIAGRRDTEAFF.

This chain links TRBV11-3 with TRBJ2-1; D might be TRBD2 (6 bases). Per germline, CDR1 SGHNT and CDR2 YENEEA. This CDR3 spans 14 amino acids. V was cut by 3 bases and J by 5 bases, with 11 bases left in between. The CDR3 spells CASSFSSADNEQFF. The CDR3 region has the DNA TGTGCCAGCAGCTTTTCTAGCGCTGACAATGAGCAGTTCTTC.

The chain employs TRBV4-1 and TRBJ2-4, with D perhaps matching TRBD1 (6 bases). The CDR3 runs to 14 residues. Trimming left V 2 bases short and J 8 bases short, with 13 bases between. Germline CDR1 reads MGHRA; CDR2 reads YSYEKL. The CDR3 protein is CASSQRTERDIQYF. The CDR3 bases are TGCGCCAGCAGCCAAAGGACAGAGAGAGACATTCAGTACTTC.

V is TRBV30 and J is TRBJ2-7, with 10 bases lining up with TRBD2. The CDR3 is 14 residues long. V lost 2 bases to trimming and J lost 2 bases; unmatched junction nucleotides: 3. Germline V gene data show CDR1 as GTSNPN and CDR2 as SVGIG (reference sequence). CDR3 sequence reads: CAWSRGLAPYEQYF. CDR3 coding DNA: TGTGCCTGGAGTAGGGGACTAGCGCCCTACGAGCAGTACTTC. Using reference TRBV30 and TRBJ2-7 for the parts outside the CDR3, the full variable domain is SQTIHQWPATLVQPVGSPLSLECTVEGTSNPNLYWYRQAAGRGLQLLFYSVGIGQISSEVPQNLSASRPQDRQFILSSKKLLLSDSGFYLCAWSRGLAPYEQYFGPGTRLTVT.

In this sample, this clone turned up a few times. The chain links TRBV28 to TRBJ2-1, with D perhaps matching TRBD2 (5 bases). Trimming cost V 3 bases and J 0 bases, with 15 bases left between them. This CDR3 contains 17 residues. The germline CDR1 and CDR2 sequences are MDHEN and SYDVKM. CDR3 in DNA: TGTGCCAGCAGTTTCAGCCTTACTAGACTCTCCTACAATGAGCAGTTCTTC. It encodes CASSFSLTRLSYNEQFF.

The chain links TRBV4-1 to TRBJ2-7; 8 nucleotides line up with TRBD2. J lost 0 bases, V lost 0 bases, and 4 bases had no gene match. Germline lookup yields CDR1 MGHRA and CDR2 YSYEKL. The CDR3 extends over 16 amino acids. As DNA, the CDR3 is TGCGCCAGCAGCCAAGATCTAGCGGGCGCCTCCTACGAGCAGTACTTC. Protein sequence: CASSQDLAGASYEQYF.

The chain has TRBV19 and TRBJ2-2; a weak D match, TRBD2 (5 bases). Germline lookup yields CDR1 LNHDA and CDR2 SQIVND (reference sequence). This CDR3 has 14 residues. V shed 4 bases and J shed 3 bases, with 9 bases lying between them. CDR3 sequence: CASSTTRYTGELFF. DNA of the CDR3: TGTGCCAGTAGTACAACTAGGTACACCGGGGAGCTGTTTTTT.